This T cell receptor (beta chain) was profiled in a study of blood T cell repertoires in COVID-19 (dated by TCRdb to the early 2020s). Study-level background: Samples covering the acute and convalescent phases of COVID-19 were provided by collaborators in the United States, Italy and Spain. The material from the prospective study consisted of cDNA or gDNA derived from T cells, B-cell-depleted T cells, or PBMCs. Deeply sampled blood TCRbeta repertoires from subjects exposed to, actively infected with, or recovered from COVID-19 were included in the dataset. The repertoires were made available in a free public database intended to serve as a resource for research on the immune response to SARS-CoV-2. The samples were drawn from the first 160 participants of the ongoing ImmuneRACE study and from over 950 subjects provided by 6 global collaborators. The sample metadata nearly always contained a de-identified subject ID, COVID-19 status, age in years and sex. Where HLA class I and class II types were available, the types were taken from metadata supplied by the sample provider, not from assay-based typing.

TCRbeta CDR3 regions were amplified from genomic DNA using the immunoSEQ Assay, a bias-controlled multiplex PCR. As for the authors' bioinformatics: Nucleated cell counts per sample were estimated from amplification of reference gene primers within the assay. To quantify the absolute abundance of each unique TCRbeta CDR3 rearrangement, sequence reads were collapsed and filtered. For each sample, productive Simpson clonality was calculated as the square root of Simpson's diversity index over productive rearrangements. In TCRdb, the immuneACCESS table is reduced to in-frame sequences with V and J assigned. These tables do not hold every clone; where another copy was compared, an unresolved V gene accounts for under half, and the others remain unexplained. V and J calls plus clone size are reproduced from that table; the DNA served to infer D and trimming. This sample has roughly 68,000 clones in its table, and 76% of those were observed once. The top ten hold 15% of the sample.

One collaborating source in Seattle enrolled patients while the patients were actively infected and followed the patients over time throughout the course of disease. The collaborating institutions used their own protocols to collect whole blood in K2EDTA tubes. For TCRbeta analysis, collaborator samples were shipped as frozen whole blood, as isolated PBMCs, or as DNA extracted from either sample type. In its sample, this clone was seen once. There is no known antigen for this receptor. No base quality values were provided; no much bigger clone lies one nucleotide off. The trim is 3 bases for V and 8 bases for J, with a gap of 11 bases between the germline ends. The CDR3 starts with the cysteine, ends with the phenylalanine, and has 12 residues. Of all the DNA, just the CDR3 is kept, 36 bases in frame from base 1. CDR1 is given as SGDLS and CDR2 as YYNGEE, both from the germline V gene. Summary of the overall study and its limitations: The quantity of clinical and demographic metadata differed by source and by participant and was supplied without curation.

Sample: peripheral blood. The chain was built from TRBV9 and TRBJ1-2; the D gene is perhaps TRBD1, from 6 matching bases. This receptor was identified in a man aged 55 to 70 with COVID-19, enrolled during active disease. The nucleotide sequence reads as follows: TGTGCCAGCAGCGCAGGGGTGGAAGGCTACACCTTC. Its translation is CASSAGVEGYTF.